The 16 T cell receptor beta chains presented below share a single source sample, sequenced in a study of cytomegalovirus exposure and HLA in healthy donors. 60 Vbeta and 13 Jbeta primers were used in PCR. The protocol was immunoSEQ multiplex PCR, while the TCRdb copy is restricted to in-frame clones and leaves out a portion. Among 100,000 to 150,000 clones listed, around 82% were seen once. What was sequenced was PBMCs. These receptors originate from a boy aged 5-17 years in good health and CMV-seronegative.

This rearrangement joins TRBV2 to TRBJ1-5, with D maybe TRBD1 (5 bases). Germline CDR1 is SNHLY and CDR2 is FYNNEI. Trimming removed 7 bases from V and 2 bases from J, with 9 bases in between. The CDR3 spans 13 residues. This CDR3 is CASISGGNQPQHF. The DNA for the CDR3 is TGTGCCAGCATATCGGGGGGCAATCAGCCCCAGCATTTT.

The chain couples TRBV7-9 to TRBJ2-1; 10 positions agree with TRBD2. Germline values: CDR1 SEHNR, CDR2 FQNEAQ (reference sequence). Unmatched junction bases numbered 5, after V lost 1 base and J lost 8 bases. CDR3 length: 15 residues. The CDR3 DNA is TGTGCCAGCAGCTTAGTTCTAGCGGGAGTCGATGAGCAGTTCTTC. Translated: CASSLVLAGVDEQFF.

The chain couples TRBV7-8 to TRBJ2-5; 7 nucleotides line up with TRBD1. The CDR3 length is 15 residues. V was pared by 2 bases and J by 5 bases, with 8 bases of the junction left unmatched. Germline V gene lookup returns CDR1 SGHVS and CDR2 FQNEAQ. CDR3 protein: CASSLPTGRGETQYF. In DNA form, the CDR3 reads TGTGCCAGCAGCTTACCGACAGGGCGCGGCGAGACCCAGTACTTC.

The chain couples TRBV5-1 to TRBJ2-3, with TRBD1 matching over 12 bases. The CDR3 totals 18 residues. The V gene end was trimmed by 5 bases and the J gene end by 2 bases; junction bases not matched to a gene: 12. Germline V gene lookup returns CDR1 SGHRS and CDR2 YFSETQ. CDR3 in DNA: TGCGCCAGCAGTTCCTTCCCGGGACAGGGGGCAATCACAGATACGCAGTATTTT. Its protein is CASSSFPGQGAITDTQYF.

The rearrangement uses TRBV19 and TRBJ2-6; 7 nucleotides line up with TRBD1. Germline CDR1 and CDR2: LNHDA and SQIVND (reference sequence). V lost 4 bases and J lost 2; bases outside the gene matches: 2. CDR3 length: 15 amino acids. The DNA for the CDR3 is TGTGCCAGTAGTAATGACAGGGCTGGGGCCAACGTCCTGACTTTC. Residues: CASSNDRAGANVLTF.

The chain carries TRBV4-3 and TRBJ1-6, with TRBD1 matching 8 bases. Germline assignment: CDR1 LGHNA and CDR2 YSLEER. This CDR3 is 16 amino acids long. J was trimmed by 6 bases and V by 0 bases; bases with no gene match: 4. For the CDR3, the DNA is TGCGCCAGCAGCCAAGATAGGGGGACAGGTAATTCACCCCTCCACTTT. Amino acids: CASSQDRGTGNSPLHF.

The chain couples TRBV9 to TRBJ2-3; no clear D gene. This CDR3 region has 13 residues. With 3 bases removed from V and 0 bases from J, the gap between germline ends came to 5 bases. The germline V gene has CDR1 SGDLS and CDR2 YYNGEE. The CDR3 DNA follows: TGTGCCAGCAGCGCCCCGAGCACAGATACGCAGTATTTT. It yields the protein CASSAPSTDTQYF.

The chain links TRBV4-2 to TRBJ2-7; possible D gene TRBD1, 5 bases. This CDR3 contains 17 residues. Germline values: CDR1 LGHNA, CDR2 YNFKEQ. Deletions cut 0 bases from V and 3 bases from J, with 18 bases between. CDR3 protein: CASSQDAEGHRSYEQYF. The DNA of the CDR3 is TGTGCCAGCAGCCAAGATGCTGAAGGACACCGAAGCTACGAGCAGTACTTC.

The rearrangement links TRBV7-6 to TRBJ2-5; 9 bases are a match to TRBD2. The junction had 3 bases not matched to a gene; V was cut back by 3 bases and J by 1 base. The germline V gene has CDR1 SGHVS and CDR2 FNYEAQ. This CDR3 has 15 residues. CDR3 nucleotide sequence: TGTGCCAGCAGCTTGGCGGGAGGGAGCCAAGAGACCCAGTACTTC. It encodes CASSLAGGSQETQYF.

This clone was detected a few times. V and J are TRBV5-6 and TRBJ1-1; possible D gene TRBD1, 5 bases. Per the germline V gene, CDR1 is SGHDT and CDR2 is YYEEEE. This CDR3 region has 14 residues. V was pared by 4 bases and J by 1 base, with 11 bases between. In DNA, the CDR3 is TGTGCCAGCAGCCCACAGGTATCGAACACTGAAGCTTTCTTT. The encoded protein is CASSPQVSNTEAFF.

This clone was counted only a few times. V usage is TRBV5-6 and J usage is TRBJ2-6; D might be TRBD2 (7 bases). V dropped 5 bases and J dropped 2 bases, with 14 bases sitting between them. Germline lookup yields CDR1 SGHDT and CDR2 YYEEEE. The length of the CDR3 is 16 residues. CDR3 sequence: CASSTRGGAGANVLTF. The CDR3 DNA reads as TGTGCCAGCAGTACAAGGGGGGGCGCTGGGGCCAACGTCCTGACTTTC.

The chain links TRBV4-1 to TRBJ2-7; the D gene is possibly TRBD2 (7 bases). The germline V gene has CDR1 MGHRA and CDR2 YSYEKL. The CDR3 loop spans 18 amino acids. The V end was cut by 0 bases, the J end by 5 bases, with 23 bases between. CDR3 coding DNA: TGCGCCAGCAGCCAAGATCGATTAGGGGGGGGCCTACCAAACGAGCAGTACTTC. This gives the protein CASSQDRLGGGLPNEQYF.

This clone was counted between two and nine times. This chain joins TRBV25-1 and TRBJ1-2, with D possibly being TRBD1 (6 bases). CDR1 is MGHDK and CDR2 is SYGVNS in the germline V gene. The V end was cut by 5 bases, the J end by 7 bases, with 23 bases between. The CDR3 contains 16 residues. The CDR3 DNA is TGTGCCAGCAGTCAACCCTCCGCCGGGGGGCAGGCTGGCTACACCTTC. This encodes CASSQPSAGGQAGYTF.

The J gene is TRBJ1-2, the V gene TRBV4-1; D is unresolved. Germline CDR1 and CDR2: MGHRA and YSYEKL. V lost 0 bases to trimming and J lost 7 bases, with 15 bases between them. This CDR3 has 15 residues. The CDR3 protein is CASSQDAGVMGGYTF. The CDR3 DNA follows: TGCGCCAGCAGCCAAGATGCAGGCGTAATGGGTGGCTACACCTTC.

There are a few counts of this clone. The rearrangement links TRBV6-1 to TRBJ1-4, with D possibly TRBD1 on 6 matching bases. Trimming left V 6 bases short and J 4 bases short, with 15 bases between. Germline CDR1 and CDR2: MNHNS and SASEGT. The CDR3 is 15 residues long. CDR3 bases: TGTGCCAGCAGCCCATGGACAGCTATTAATGAAAAACTGTTTTTT. This codes for CASSPWTAINEKLFF.

The chain couples TRBV6-1 to TRBJ1-5; D remains unclear. The V gene's germline CDR1 is MNHNS and CDR2 SASEGT. With 2 bases removed from V and 0 bases from J, the gap between germline ends came to 5 bases. The CDR3 covers 14 residues. The CDR3 sequence: CASSERDSNQPQHF. The CDR3 region has the DNA TGTGCCAGCAGTGAACGGGATAGCAATCAGCCCCAGCATTTT.